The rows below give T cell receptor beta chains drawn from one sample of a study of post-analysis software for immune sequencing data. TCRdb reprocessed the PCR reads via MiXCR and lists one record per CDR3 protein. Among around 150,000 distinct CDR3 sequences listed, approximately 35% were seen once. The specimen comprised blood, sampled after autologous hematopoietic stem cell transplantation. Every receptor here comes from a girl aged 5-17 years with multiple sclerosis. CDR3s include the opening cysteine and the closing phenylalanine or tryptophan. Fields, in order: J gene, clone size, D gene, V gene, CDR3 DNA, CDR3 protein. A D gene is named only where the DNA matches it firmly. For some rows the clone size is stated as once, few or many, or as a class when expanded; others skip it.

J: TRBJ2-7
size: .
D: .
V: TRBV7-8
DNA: TGTGCCAGCAGCTTTCTGGGGGTGACCTACGAGCAGTACTTC
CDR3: CASSFLGVTYEQYF

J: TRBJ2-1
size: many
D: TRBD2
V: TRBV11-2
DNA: TGTGCCAGCGCGTGGGGGACTAGCGGTTACAATGAGCAGTTCTTC
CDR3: CASAWGTSGYNEQFF

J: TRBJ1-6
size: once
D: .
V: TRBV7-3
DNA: TGTGCCAGCAGCTTAATAGGTGGGGGCAATTCACCCCTCCACTTT
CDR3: CASSLIGGGNSPLHF

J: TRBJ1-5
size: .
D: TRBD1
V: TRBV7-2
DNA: TGTGCCAGCAGCTCGACAGGGACCAGCAATCAGCCCCAGCATTTT
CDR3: CASSSTGTSNQPQHF

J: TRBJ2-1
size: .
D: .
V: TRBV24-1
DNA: TGTGCCACCAGTGATTTCCCCAAGTCCGGGAAAAGTGAGCAGTTCTTC
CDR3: CATSDFPKSGKSEQFF

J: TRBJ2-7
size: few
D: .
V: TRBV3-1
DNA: TGTGCCAGCAGCCAAGATGTTCGGGGGAACGAGCAGTACTTC
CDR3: CASSQDVRGNEQYF

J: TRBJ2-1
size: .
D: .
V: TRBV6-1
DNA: TGTGCCAGCAGTCTTAGCGGAGAGGGCGATGAGCAGTTCTTC
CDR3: CASSLSGEGDEQFF

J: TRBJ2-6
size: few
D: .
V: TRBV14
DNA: TGTGCCAGCAGCCAAGACTGGGCTTTCGGCTCTGGGGCCAACGTCCTGACTTTC
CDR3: CASSQDWAFGSGANVLTF

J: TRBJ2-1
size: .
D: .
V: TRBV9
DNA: TGTGCCAGCAACGGGGCGGACACCTACAATGAGCAGTTCTTC
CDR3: CASNGADTYNEQFF

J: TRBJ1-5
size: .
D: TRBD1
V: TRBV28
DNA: TGTGCCAGCAGTTCAAGCACAGGGGGAGGTCAGCCCCAGCATTTT
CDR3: CASSSSTGGGQPQHF

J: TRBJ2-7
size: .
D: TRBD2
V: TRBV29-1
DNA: TGCAGCGTTGATCCCAGCGGGAGAGGCTACGAGCAGTACTTC
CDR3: CSVDPSGRGYEQYF

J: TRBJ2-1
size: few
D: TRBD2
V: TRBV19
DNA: TGTGCCAGTAGGGAACTAGCGGGAGTGGGCAATGAGCAGTTCTTC
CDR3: CASRELAGVGNEQFF

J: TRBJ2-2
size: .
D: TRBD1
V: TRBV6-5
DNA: TGTGCCAGCAGTTACGCCAGGGGGCAGAGCACCGGGGAGCTGTTTTTT
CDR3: CASSYARGQSTGELFF

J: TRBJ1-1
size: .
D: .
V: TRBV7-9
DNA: TGTGCCAGCAGCCTAATGAGGGATAGCACTGAAGCTTTCTTT
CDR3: CASSLMRDSTEAFF

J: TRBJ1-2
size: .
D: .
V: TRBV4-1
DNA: TGCGCCAGCAGCCAAGATGTGACAGTCTATGGCTACACCTTC
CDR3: CASSQDVTVYGYTF

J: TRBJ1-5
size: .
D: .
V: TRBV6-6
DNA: TGTGCCAGCAGTGCGGGGTGGGGGAATCAGCCCCAGCGTTTT
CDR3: CASSAGWGNQPQRF

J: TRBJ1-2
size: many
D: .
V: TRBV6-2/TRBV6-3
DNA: TGTGCCAGCAGTCCAGGGAGCTATGGCTACACCTTC
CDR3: CASSPGSYGYTF

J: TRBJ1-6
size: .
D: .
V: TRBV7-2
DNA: TGTGCCACCCCCACCGGGCAGAACTATGATTCACCCCTCCACTTT
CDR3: CATPTGQNYDSPLHF

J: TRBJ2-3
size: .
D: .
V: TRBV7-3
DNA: TGTGCCAGCAGCTTCCAAAGGGGGGATACGCAGTATTTT
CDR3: CASSFQRGDTQYF

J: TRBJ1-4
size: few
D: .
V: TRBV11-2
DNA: TGTGCCAGCAGCTTAGCGGCAGGGGAAAAACTGTTTTTT
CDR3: CASSLAAGEKLFF

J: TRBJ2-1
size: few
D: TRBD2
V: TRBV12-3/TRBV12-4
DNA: TGTGCCAGCAGCCCGGGACTAGCGGGAATCCATGAGCAGTTCTTC
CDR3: CASSPGLAGIHEQFF

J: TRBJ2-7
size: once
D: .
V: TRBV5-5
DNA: TGTGCCAGCAGCTTGACGATGGGTGGGGGCGAGCAGTACTTC
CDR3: CASSLTMGGGEQYF

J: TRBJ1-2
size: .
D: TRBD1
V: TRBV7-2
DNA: TGTGCCAGCAGCTCAGGGGGCCTCGGAGCTAACTATGGCTACACCTTC
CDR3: CASSSGGLGANYGYTF

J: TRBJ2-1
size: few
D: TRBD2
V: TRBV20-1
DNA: TGCAGTGCTAGTCCGGGACTAGCGGGAGGGGGTGGAAATGAGCAGTTCTTC
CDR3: CSASPGLAGGGGNEQFF

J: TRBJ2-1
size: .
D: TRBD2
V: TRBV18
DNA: TGTGCCAGCTCACCACAGGGACAGGGGACTAGCGGGATTAGCTCCTACAATGAGCAGTTCTTC
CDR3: CASSPQGQGTSGISSYNEQFF

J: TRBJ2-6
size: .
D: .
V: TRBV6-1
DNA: TGTGCCAGCAGTCCAAGCCCCCCCTCTGGGGCCAACGTCCTGACTTTC
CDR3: CASSPSPPSGANVLTF

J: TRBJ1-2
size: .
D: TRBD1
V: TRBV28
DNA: TGTGCCAGCAGACCCGGACAGGGATTTAACTATGGCTACACCTTC
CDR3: CASRPGQGFNYGYTF

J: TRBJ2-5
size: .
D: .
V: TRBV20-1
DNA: TGCAGTGCCCATAGACGACAGGACCCAAGGGCGCCCCAGTACTTC
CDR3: CSAHRRQDPRAPQYF

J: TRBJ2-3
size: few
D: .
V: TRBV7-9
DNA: TGTGCCAGCAGCTCAACCCCGGGTAGGATACGGCAGTATTTT
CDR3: CASSSTPGRIRQYF

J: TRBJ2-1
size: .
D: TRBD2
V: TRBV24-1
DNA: TGTGCCACCAGTGATTTGAGGTCCCGGGGGGAGCGCCTACAGCAGCAGTTCTTC
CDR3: CATSDLRSRGERLQQQFF

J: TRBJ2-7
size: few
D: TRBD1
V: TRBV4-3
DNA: TGCGCCAGCAGCCAAAACAGGGGGGCCGCCTACGAGCAGTACTTC
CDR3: CASSQNRGAAYEQYF

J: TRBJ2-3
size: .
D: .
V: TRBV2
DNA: TGTGCCAGCAGGGGGACTTCCGCGGCAGATACGCAGTATTTT
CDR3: CASRGTSAADTQYF

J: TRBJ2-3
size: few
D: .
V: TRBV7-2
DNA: TGTGCCAGCAGCTCCGCTAGCGCCAGGGACACAGATACGCAGTATTTT
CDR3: CASSSASARDTDTQYF

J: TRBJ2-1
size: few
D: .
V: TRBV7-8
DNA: TGTGCCAGCAGCCCTGTGAGGGGTGTCTATGAGCAGTTCTTC
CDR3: CASSPVRGVYEQFF

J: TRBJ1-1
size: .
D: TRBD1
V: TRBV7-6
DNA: TGTGCCAGCAGCTTAGCCGGCGGGACAGCACACACTGAAGCTTTCTTT
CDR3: CASSLAGGTAHTEAFF

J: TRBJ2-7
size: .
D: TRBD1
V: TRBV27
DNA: TGTGCCAGCAGTCTCCACTCGGGACAGATGCCCTACGAGCAGTACTTC
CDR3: CASSLHSGQMPYEQYF

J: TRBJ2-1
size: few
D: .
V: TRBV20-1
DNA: TGCAGTGCCAGGTTTAGCGGACACTTCTACAATGAGCAGTTCTTC
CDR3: CSARFSGHFYNEQFF

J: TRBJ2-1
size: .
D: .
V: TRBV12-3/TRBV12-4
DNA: TGTGCCAGCAGTACCGCGGGGAATGAGCAGTTCTTC
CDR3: CASSTAGNEQFF

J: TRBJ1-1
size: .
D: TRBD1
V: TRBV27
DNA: TGTGCCAGCAGCCCCACAGGGGGCGTAGCTGAAGCTTTCTTT
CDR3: CASSPTGGVAEAFF

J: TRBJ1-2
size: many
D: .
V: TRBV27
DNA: TGTGCCAGCAGTCCTACAGGGAAGTACGGCTACACCTTC
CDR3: CASSPTGKYGYTF

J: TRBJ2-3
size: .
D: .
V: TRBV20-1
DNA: TGCAGTGCTAGACCCCCGACTAGGGATGCAGCAGATACGCAGTATTTT
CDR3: CSARPPTRDAADTQYF

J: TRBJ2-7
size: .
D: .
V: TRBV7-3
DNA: TGTGCCAGCAGCTTATCGTCGGGTTCCTACGAGCAGGACTTC
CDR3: CASSLSSGSYEQDF

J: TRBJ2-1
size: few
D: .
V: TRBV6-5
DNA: TGTGCCAGCAGTTACTCCAGGGGCGGGAATGAGCAGTTCTTC
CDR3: CASSYSRGGNEQFF

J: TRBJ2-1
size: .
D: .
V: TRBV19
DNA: TGTGCCAGTAGTATAGTGAAGGGCTCCTACAATGAGCAGTTCTTC
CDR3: CASSIVKGSYNEQFF

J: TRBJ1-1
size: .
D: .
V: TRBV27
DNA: TGTGCCGGCAGTAGTATGAACACTGAAGCTTTCTTT
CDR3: CAGSSMNTEAFF

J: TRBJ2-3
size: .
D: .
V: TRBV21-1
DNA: TGTGCCAGCTTGTTTCGCACAGATACGCAGTATTTT
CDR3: CASLFRTDTQYF

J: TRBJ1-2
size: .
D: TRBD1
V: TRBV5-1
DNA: TGCGCCAGCAGCTTAGACAGGGCCAGGGGATACTATGGCTACACCTTC
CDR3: CASSLDRARGYYGYTF

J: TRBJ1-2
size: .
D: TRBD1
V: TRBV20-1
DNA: TGCAGTGCTGGACAGGGGGCGTCATCCTATGGCTACACCTTC
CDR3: CSAGQGASSYGYTF

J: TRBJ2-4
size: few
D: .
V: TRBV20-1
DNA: TGCAGTGCTCAACCCCCCCACCGGGTCTCGGGAGCGCAGTACTTC
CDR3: CSAQPPHRVSGAQYF

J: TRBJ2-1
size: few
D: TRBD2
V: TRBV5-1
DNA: TGCGCCAGCAGCTGGGGACTAGCGGGAGGGTCCTCCTACAATGAGCAGTTCTTC
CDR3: CASSWGLAGGSSYNEQFF

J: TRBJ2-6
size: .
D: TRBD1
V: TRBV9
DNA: TGTGCCAGCAGCGTTTCTGGGACAGCCTCTGGGGCCGACGTCCTGACTTTC
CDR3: CASSVSGTASGADVLTF

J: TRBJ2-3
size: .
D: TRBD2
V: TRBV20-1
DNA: TGCAGTTCAGAGGGGACTAGCGGGGGCACAGATACGCAGTATTTT
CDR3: CSSEGTSGGTDTQYF

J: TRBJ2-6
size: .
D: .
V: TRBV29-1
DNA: TGCAGCGTTGGAGAGCAGTCAGGGGCCAACGTCCTGACTTTC
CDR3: CSVGEQSGANVLTF

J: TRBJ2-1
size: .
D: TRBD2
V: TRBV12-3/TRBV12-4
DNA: TGTGCCAGCAGTTTCAGCGGGAGCAATGAGCAGTTCTTC
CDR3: CASSFSGSNEQFF

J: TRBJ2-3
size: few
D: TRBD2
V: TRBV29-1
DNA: TGCAGCGTTGAAGGGACTAGCGGGAGGACAGATACGCAGTATTTT
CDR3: CSVEGTSGRTDTQYF

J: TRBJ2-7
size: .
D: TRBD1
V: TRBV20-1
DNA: TGCAGTGCTAGAGAAGCGGCGGGACAGGGCCCCTACGAGCAGTACTTC
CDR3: CSAREAAGQGPYEQYF

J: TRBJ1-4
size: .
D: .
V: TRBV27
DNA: TGTGCCAGCAGTTTATGGGCGACTAATGAAAAACTGTTTTTT
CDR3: CASSLWATNEKLFF